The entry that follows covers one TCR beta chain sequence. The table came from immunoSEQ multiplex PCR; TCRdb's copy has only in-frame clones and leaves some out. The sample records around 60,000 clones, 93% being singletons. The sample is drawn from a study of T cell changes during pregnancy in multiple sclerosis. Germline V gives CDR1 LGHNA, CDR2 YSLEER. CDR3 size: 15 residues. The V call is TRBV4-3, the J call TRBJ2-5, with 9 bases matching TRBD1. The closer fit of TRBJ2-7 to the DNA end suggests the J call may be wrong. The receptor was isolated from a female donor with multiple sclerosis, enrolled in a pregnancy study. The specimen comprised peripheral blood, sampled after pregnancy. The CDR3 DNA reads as TGCGCCAGCAGCCTGGGACAGGGTTGGTCCTACGAGCAGTACTTC. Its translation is CASSLGQGWSYEQYF.